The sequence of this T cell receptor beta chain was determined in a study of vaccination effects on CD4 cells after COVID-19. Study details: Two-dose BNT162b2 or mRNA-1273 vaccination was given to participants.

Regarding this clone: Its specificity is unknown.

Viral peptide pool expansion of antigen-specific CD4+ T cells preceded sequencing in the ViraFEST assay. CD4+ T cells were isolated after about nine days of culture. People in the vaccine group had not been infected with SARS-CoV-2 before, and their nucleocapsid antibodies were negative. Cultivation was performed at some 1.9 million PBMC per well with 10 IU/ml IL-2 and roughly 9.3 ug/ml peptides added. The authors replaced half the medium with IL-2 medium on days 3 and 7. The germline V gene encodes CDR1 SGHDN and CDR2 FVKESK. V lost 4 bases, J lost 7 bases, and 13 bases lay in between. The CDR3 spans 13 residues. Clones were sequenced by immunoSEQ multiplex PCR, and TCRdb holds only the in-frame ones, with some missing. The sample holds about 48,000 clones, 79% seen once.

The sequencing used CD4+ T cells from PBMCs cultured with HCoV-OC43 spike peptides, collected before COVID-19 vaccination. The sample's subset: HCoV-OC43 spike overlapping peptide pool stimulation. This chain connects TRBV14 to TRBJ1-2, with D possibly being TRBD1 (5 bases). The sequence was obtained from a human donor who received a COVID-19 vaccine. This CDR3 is CASSRRTYRGYTF. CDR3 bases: TGTGCCAGCAGCCGACGGACATACCGTGGCTACACCTTC. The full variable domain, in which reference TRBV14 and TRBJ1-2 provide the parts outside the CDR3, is EAGVTQFPSHSVIEKGQTVTLRCDPISGHDNLYWYRRVMGKEIKFLLHFVKESKQDESGMPNNRFLAERTGGTYSTLKVQPAELEDSGVYFCASSRRTYRGYTFGSGTRLTVV.